There are a few counts of the clone carrying this T cell receptor (beta chain). What it binds is not known. From germline, CDR1 is PRHDT and CDR2 FYEKMQ (reference sequence). The CDR3 has 13 amino acids. The V end was cut by 0 bases, the J end by 6 bases, with 6 bases between. Produced via immunoSEQ multiplex PCR; TCRdb's table is partial and in-frame only. The table records fewer than 9,500 clones, 78% of them present only once. The source of the sample is a study of T cell clones after liver transplantation. Study summary: HCV positivity affected three of eight recipients; the rest lacked autoimmune or viral indications. Standard immunosuppression, with no induction, continued until 12-24 months after transplant. Study-wide findings and caveats: Circulating graft-donor-reactive CD4 TCRbeta sequences fell significantly post-transplant in most of the 8 subjects. The donor-reactive repertoire was only partly measurable in a couple of subjects, lacking donor cells.

The chain employs TRBV13 and TRBJ2-1; D ambiguous. Here the sequenced sample was CD8+ T cells from blood, taken at the 22-month timepoint. This receptor was taken from a human patient who received a liver transplant. Part of the T cell pool may stem from the graft donor. The CDR3 nucleotides read TGTGCCAGCAGCTTAGGCGCAGGCAATGAGCAGTTCTTC. Amino acids: CASSLGAGNEQFF.